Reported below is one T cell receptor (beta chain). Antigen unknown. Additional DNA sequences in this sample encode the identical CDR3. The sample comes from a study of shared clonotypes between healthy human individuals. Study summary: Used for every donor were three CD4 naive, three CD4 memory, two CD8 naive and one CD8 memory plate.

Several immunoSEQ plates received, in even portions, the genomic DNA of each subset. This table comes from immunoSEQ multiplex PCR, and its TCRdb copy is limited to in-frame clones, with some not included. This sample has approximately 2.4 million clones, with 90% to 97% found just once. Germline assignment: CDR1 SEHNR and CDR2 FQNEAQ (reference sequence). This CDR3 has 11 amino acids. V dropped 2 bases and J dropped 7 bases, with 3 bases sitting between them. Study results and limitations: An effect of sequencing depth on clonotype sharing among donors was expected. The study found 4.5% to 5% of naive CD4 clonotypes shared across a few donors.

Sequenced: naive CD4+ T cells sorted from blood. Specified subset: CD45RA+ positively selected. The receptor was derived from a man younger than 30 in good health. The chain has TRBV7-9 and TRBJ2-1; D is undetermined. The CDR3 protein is CASSLLNEQFF. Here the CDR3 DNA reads TGTGCCAGCAGCTTACTGAATGAGCAGTTCTTC. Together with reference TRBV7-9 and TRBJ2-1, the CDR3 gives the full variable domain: DTGVSQNPRHKITKRGQNVTFRCDPISEHNRLYWYRQTLGQGPEFLTYFQNEAQLEKSRLLSDRFSAERPKGSFSTLEIQRTEQGDSAMYLCASSLLNEQFFGPGTRLTVL.